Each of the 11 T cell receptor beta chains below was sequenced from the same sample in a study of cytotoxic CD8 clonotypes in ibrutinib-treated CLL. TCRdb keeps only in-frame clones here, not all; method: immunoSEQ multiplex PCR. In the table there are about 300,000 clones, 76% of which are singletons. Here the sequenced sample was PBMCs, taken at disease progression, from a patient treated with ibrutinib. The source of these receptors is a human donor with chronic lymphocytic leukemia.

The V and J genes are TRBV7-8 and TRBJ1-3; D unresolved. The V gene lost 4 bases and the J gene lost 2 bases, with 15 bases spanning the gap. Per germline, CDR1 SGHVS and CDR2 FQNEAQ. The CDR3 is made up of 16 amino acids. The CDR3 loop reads CASSSRPGQTGNTIYF. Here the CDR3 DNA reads TGTGCCAGCAGCTCCAGGCCTGGGCAAACTGGAAACACCATATATTTT.

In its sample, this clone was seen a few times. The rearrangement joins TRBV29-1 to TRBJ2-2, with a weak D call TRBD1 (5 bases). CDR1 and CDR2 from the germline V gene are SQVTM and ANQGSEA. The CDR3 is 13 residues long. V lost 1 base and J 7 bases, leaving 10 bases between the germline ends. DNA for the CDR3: TGCAGCGTTGAAGGTCAGGGCCGCGGGGAGCTGTTTTTT. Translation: CSVEGQGRGELFF.

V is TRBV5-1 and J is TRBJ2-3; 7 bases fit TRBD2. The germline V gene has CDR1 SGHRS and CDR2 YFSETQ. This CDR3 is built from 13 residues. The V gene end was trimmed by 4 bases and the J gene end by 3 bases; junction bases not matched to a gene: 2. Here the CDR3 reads CASSGAGTDTQYF. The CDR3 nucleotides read TGCGCCAGCAGCGGAGCGGGAACAGATACGCAGTATTTT.

CDR3 nucleotide sequence: TGTGCCAGCAGCTTAGGGGGCTTCGGAAACACCATATATTTT. Its protein product is CASSLGGFGNTIYF. The rearrangement links TRBV7-6 to TRBJ1-3, with D possibly being TRBD1 (5 bases). Trimming stripped 1 base from V and 4 bases from J, with 8 bases between. This CDR3 region has 14 residues. Germline V gene lookup returns CDR1 SGHVS and CDR2 FNYEAQ.

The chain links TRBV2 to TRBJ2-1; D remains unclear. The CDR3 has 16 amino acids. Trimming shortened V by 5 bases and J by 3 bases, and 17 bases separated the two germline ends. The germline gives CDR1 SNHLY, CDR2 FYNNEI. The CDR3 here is CASSQRSLAFYNEQFF. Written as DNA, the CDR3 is TGTGCCAGCAGTCAGAGGAGTCTTGCATTCTACAATGAGCAGTTCTTC.

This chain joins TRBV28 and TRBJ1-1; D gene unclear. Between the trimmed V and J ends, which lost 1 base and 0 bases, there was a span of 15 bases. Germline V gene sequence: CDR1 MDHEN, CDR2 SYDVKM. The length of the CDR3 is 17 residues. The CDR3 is CASSLFPFGRMNTEAFF. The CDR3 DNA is TGTGCCAGCAGTTTATTCCCCTTTGGGAGGATGAACACTGAAGCTTTCTTT. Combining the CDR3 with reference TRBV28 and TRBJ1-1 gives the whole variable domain DVKVTQSSRYLVKRTGEKVFLECVQDMDHENMFWYRQDPGLGLRLIYFSYDVKMKEKGDIPEGYSVSREKKERFSLILESASTNQTSMYLCASSLFPFGRMNTEAFFGQGTRLTVV.

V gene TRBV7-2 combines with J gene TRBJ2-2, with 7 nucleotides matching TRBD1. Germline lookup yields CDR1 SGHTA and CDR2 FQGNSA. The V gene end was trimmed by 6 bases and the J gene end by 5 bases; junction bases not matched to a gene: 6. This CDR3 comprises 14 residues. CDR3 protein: CASSRHRGTGELFF. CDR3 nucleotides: TGTGCCAGCAGTCGCCACAGGGGAACCGGGGAGCTGTTTTTT.

The CDR3 DNA sequence: TGTGCCAGCAGCTTAGATGGCAGGTTCAATCAGCCCCAGCATTTT. Translated: CASSLDGRFNQPQHF. The rearrangement links TRBV7-9 to TRBJ1-5; D uncertain. V lost 1 base and J lost 3, with 10 bases in between. Germline V gene lookup returns CDR1 SEHNR and CDR2 FQNEAQ (reference sequence). This CDR3 region has 15 residues.

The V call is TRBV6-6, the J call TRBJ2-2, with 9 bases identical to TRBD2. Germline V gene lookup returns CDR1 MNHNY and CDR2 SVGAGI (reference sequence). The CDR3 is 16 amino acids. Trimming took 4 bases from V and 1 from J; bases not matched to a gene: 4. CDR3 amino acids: CASSSLAGLNTGELFF. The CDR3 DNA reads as TGTGCCAGCAGTTCCCTAGCGGGACTGAACACCGGGGAGCTGTTTTTT.

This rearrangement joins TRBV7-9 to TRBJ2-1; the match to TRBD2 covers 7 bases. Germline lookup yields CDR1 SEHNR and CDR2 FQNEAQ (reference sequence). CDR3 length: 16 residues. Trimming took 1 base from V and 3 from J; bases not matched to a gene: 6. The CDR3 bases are TGTGCCAGCAGCTTAGTGGGCGGGGGAAACTACAATGAGCAGTTCTTC. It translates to CASSLVGGGNYNEQFF. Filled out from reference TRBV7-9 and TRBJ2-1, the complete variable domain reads DTGVSQNPRHKITKRGQNVTFRCDPISEHNRLYWYRQTLGQGPEFLTYFQNEAQLEKSRLLSDRFSAERPKGSFSTLEIQRTEQGDSAMYLCASSLVGGGNYNEQFFGPGTRLTVL.

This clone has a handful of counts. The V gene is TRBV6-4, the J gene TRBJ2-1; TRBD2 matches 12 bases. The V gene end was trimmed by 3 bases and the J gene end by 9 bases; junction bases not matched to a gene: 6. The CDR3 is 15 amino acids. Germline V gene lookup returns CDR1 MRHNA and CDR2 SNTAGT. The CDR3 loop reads CASSELAGGFPEQFF. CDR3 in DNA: TGTGCCAGCAGTGAACTAGCGGGAGGATTCCCTGAGCAGTTCTTC.